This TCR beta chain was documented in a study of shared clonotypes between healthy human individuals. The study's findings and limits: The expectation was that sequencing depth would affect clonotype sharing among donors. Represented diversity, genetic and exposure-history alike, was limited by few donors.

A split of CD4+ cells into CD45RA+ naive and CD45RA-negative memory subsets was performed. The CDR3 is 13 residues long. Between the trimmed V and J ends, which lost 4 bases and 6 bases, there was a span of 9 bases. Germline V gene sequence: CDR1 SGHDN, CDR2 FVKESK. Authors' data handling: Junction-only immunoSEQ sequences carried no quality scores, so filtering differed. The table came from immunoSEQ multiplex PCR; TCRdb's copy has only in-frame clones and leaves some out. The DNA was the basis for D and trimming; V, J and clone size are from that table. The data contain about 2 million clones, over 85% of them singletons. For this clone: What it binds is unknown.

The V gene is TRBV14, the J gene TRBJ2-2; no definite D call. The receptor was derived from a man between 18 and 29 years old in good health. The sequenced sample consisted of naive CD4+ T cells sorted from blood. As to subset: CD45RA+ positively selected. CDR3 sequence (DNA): TGTGCCAGCAGCCTTCACAGTTCCGGGGAGCTGTTTTTT. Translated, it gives CASSLHSSGELFF.